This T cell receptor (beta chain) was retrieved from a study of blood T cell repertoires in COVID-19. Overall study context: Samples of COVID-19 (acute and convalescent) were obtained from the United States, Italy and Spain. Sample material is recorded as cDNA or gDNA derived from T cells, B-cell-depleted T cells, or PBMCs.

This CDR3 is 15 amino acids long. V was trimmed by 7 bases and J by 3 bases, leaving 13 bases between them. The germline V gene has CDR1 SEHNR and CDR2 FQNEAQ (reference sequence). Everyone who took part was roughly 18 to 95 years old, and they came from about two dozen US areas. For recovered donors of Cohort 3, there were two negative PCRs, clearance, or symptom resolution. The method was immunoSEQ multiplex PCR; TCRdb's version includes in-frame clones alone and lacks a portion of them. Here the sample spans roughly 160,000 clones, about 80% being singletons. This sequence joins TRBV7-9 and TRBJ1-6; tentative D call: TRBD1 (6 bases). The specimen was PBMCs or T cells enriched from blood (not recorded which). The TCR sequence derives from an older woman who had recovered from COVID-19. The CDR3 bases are TGTGCCAGCAACAAACAGGGAAACTATAATTCACCCCTCCACTTT. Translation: CASNKQGNYNSPLHF. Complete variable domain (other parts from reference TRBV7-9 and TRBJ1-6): DTGVSQNPRHKITKRGQNVTFRCDPISEHNRLYWYRQTLGQGPEFLTYFQNEAQLEKSRLLSDRFSAERPKGSFSTLEIQRTEQGDSAMYLCASNKQGNYNSPLHFGNGTRLTVT.